Shown below are 30 T cell receptor beta chains from a single sample sequenced in a study of blood T cell repertoires in COVID-19. The method was immunoSEQ multiplex PCR; TCRdb's version includes in-frame clones alone and lacks a portion of them. In the table there are roughly 300,000 clones, less than 90% of which are singletons. Specimen: PBMCs or T cells enriched from blood (not recorded which). The receptors were gathered from a woman aged 30 to 39 who had recovered from COVID-19.

This chain links TRBV9 with TRBJ1-6; D is uncertain. Germline CDR1 reads SGDLS; CDR2 reads YYNGEE. The CDR3 is made up of 15 amino acids. Trimming removed 3 bases from V and 1 base from J, with 8 bases in between. CDR3 in amino acids: CASSAGVSYNSPLHF. The CDR3 coding sequence is TGTGCCAGCAGCGCCGGAGTTTCCTATAATTCACCCCTCCACTTT.

The chain is built from TRBV7-2 and TRBJ1-4; 7 bases fit TRBD1. Unmatched junction bases numbered 9, after V lost 3 bases and J lost 5 bases. CDR3 length equals 16 residues. Per the germline V gene, CDR1 is SGHTA and CDR2 is FQGNSA. CDR3 amino acids: CASSFQGGLRNEKLFF. CDR3 bases: TGTGCCAGCAGCTTCCAAGGGGGCCTTCGGAATGAAAAACTGTTTTTT. The entire variable domain, with the rest obtained from reference TRBV7-2 and TRBJ1-4, is as follows: GAGVSQSPSNKVTEKGKDVELRCDPISGHTALYWYRQSLGQGLEFLIYFQGNSAPDKSGLPSDRFSAERTGGSVSTLTIQRTQQEDSAVYLCASSFQGGLRNEKLFFGSGTQLSVL.

The CDR3 spells CASSLGDRNAYEQYF. The CDR3 nucleotides are TGTGCCAGCAGCCTGGGGGACAGGAATGCCTACGAGCAGTACTTC. The rearrangement links TRBV7-9 to TRBJ2-7; TRBD1 aligns across 8 bases. With 5 bases clipped from V and 2 bases from J, the junction kept 8 bases outside the gene matches. The germline gives CDR1 SEHNR, CDR2 FQNEAQ (reference sequence). The CDR3 totals 15 residues.

This chain joins TRBV30 and TRBJ1-2; the D is unclear. Germline V lookup: CDR1 GTSNPN, CDR2 SVGIG (reference sequence). Trimming pared 0 bases from V and 5 bases from J, leaving 10 bases between. This CDR3 region has 13 residues. CDR3 residues: CAWSVSGEYGYTF. For the CDR3, the DNA is TGTGCCTGGAGTGTATCCGGGGAGTATGGCTACACCTTC.

This chain connects TRBV30 to TRBJ1-1; D is perhaps TRBD1 (5 bases). Germline loops: CDR1 GTSNPN, CDR2 SVGIG (reference sequence). V dropped 3 bases and J dropped 9 bases, with 11 bases sitting between them. This CDR3 is 11 amino acids long. CDR3 protein: CAWRADSQAFF. The CDR3 coding sequence is TGTGCCTGGAGGGCAGACAGCCAAGCTTTCTTT.

The V and J genes are TRBV4-1 and TRBJ1-5; 7 positions agree with TRBD1. With 3 bases clipped from V and 4 bases from J, the junction kept 3 bases outside the gene matches. The CDR3 covers 14 residues. Germline-derived CDR1 and CDR2 are MGHRA and YSYEKL. The CDR3 DNA reads TGCGCCAGCAGCCACGGGACAGTAAATCAGCCCCAGCATTTT. Its protein is CASSHGTVNQPQHF.

The chain employs TRBV6-5 and TRBJ2-3, with 8 bases matching TRBD1. The junction had 6 bases not matched to a gene; V was cut back by 4 bases and J by 3 bases. Per germline, CDR1 MNHEY and CDR2 SVGAGI. The CDR3 extends over 15 amino acids. CDR3 region: CASSSRTGITDTQYF. The CDR3 bases are TGTGCCAGCAGTTCAAGGACAGGGATAACAGATACGCAGTATTTT.

This chain joins TRBV12-3 or TRBV12-4 and TRBJ2-7, with D possibly TRBD1 on 5 matching bases. V was clipped by 6 bases and J by 1 base, with 10 bases between them. This CDR3 spans 13 amino acids. DNA for the CDR3: TGTGCCAGCAGCCGCCGACAGTCCTACGAGCAGTACTTC. Translated, it gives CASSRRQSYEQYF.

The chain links TRBV28 to TRBJ2-2; TRBD1 matches at 8 bases. CDR3 length equals 16 residues. V trimming: 6 bases; J trimming: 3 bases; junction bases outside the gene matches: 9. Germline CDR1 and CDR2: MDHEN and SYDVKM. The CDR3 loop reads CASSPPGQAYTGELFF. CDR3 nucleotide sequence: TGTGCCAGCAGCCCTCCGGGACAGGCCTACACCGGGGAGCTGTTTTTT.

The V call is TRBV24-1, the J call TRBJ1-1; D remains unclear. The CDR3 has 13 residues. Deletions cut 8 bases from V and 1 base from J, with 10 bases between. The germline V gene has CDR1 KGHDR and CDR2 SFDVKD. Written as DNA, the CDR3 is TGTGCCACCAAGGACGGGAGGAACACTGAAGCTTTCTTT. It translates to CATKDGRNTEAFF.

The chain couples TRBV7-9 to TRBJ2-3; D ambiguous. The V end was cut by 2 bases, the J end by 4 bases, with 4 bases between. From germline, CDR1 is SEHNR and CDR2 FQNEAQ (reference sequence). CDR3 length: 12 amino acids. The CDR3 DNA is TGTGCCAGCAGCTTAACATCAGATACGCAGTATTTT. Translation gives CASSLTSDTQYF.

V is TRBV2 and J is TRBJ2-7; the match to TRBD1 covers 7 bases. V lost 6 bases and J lost 2; bases outside the gene matches: 7. The CDR3 runs 14 residues. CDR1 SNHLY and CDR2 FYNNEI come from the germline V gene. CDR3 region: CASRYRDSPYEQYF. The CDR3 DNA follows: TGTGCCAGCAGATACCGGGACAGTCCCTACGAGCAGTACTTC.

J is TRBJ1-5 and V is TRBV4-1; TRBD1 matches at 7 bases. With 1 base clipped from V and 1 base from J, the junction kept 4 bases outside the gene matches. Looked up from germline, CDR1 is MGHRA and CDR2 is YSYEKL. The CDR3 consists of 16 residues. The CDR3 here is CASSQGTGKSNQPQHF. The DNA of the CDR3 is TGCGCCAGCAGCCAAGGGACAGGTAAGAGCAATCAGCCCCAGCATTTT.

V is TRBV2 and J is TRBJ2-2; D ambiguous. V was pared by 8 bases and J by 1 base, with 5 bases between. Looked up from germline, CDR1 is SNHLY and CDR2 is FYNNEI. The CDR3 runs 12 residues. The DNA for the CDR3 is TGTGCCAGCCTCAGGAACACCGGGGAGCTGTTTTTT. It translates to CASLRNTGELFF.

The chain recombines TRBV27 with TRBJ1-4; TRBD1 agrees at 8 bases. The CDR3 sequence is 17 residues long. CDR1 MNHEY and CDR2 SMNVEV come from the germline V gene (reference sequence). V was clipped by 0 bases and J by 2 bases; unmatched bases: 5. The CDR3 region has the DNA TGTGCCAGCAGTTTATCATCAGGGGGCGCGACTAATGAAAAACTGTTTTTT. Translating it yields CASSLSSGGATNEKLFF. The variable domain in full, completed from reference TRBV27 and TRBJ1-4, reads EAQVTQNPRYLITVTGKKLTVTCSQNMNHEYMSWYRQDPGLGLRQIYYSMNVEVTDKGDVPEGYKVSRKEKRNFPLILESPSPNQTSLYFCASSLSSGGATNEKLFFGSGTQLSVL.

This rearrangement joins TRBV5-1 to TRBJ2-5; D is unresolved. V lost 7 bases, J lost 4 bases, and 17 bases lay in between. The CDR3 loop spans 14 amino acids. The germline gives CDR1 SGHRS, CDR2 YFSETQ. The CDR3 region has the DNA TGCGCCAGCTCCCCCCAACCGAGGCGAGAGACCCAGTACTTC. Protein product: CASSPQPRRETQYF.

This chain uses TRBV7-8 with TRBJ1-5; 7 nucleotides line up with TRBD1. Germline V CDR1 and CDR2: SGHVS, FQNEAQ. V lost 2 bases to trimming and J lost 7 bases; unmatched junction nucleotides: 2. The CDR3 contains 13 residues. The DNA of the CDR3 is TGTGCCAGCAGCTTAACAGGGGACCAGCCCCAGCATTTT. This encodes CASSLTGDQPQHF.

V gene TRBV5-8 combines with J gene TRBJ1-1; 8 bases are a match to TRBD1. Germline CDR1 and CDR2: SGHTS and YDEGEE. This CDR3 has 14 amino acids. V dropped 4 bases and J dropped 1; count of bases not matched to a gene: 3. The CDR3 spells CASSVDRGNTEAFF. The CDR3 DNA reads TGTGCCAGCAGCGTTGACAGGGGGAACACTGAAGCTTTCTTT.

This chain joins TRBV7-9 and TRBJ1-6; a possible D gene is TRBD1 (5 bases). V was trimmed by 7 bases and J by 10 bases, leaving 8 bases between them. Germline V lookup: CDR1 SEHNR, CDR2 FQNEAQ (reference sequence). The CDR3 sequence is 11 residues long. The CDR3, as DNA: TGTGCCAGCACCCCAGGGTCACCCCTCCACTTT. Translated, it gives CASTPGSPLHF.

This chain uses TRBV7-2 with TRBJ2-5; 9 nucleotides agree with TRBD2. This CDR3 has 14 amino acids. Germline V gene sequence: CDR1 SGHTA, CDR2 FQGNSA. With 5 bases clipped from V and 1 base from J, the junction kept 2 bases outside the gene matches. The CDR3 is CASSRGGAQETQYF. CDR3 in DNA: TGTGCCAGCAGCCGCGGGGGGGCCCAAGAGACCCAGTACTTC. Supplemented by reference TRBV7-2 and TRBJ2-5, the full variable domain reads GAGVSQSPSNKVTEKGKDVELRCDPISGHTALYWYRQSLGQGLEFLIYFQGNSAPDKSGLPSDRFSAERTGGSVSTLTIQRTQQEDSAVYLCASSRGGAQETQYFGPGTRLLVL.

The rearrangement joins TRBV4-3 to TRBJ2-2, with TRBD2 matching 7 bases. Trimming removed 0 bases from V and 6 bases from J; junction bases left unmatched: 7. CDR1 is LGHNA and CDR2 is YSLEER in the germline V gene. The CDR3 has 16 residues. Here the CDR3 DNA reads TGCGCCAGCAGCCAAGATAAGTGGGGGGGTTCCGGGGAGCTGTTTTTT. Its translation is CASSQDKWGGSGELFF.

In its sample, this clone was seen once. The CDR3 nucleotides are TGCGCCAGCAGCTGGGACGGGACAGCCGCTGGAAACTATGGCTACACCTTC. Amino acid sequence: CASSWDGTAAGNYGYTF. The chain carries TRBV5-1 and TRBJ1-2; 7 bases match TRBD1. CDR3 size: 17 residues. Germline lookup yields CDR1 SGHRS and CDR2 YFSETQ. Trimming removed 3 bases from V and 2 bases from J; junction bases left unmatched: 13.

The chain is built from TRBV7-9 and TRBJ1-2, with D possibly being TRBD1 (6 bases). This CDR3 has 14 amino acids. Germline loops: CDR1 SEHNR, CDR2 FQNEAQ (reference sequence). V lost 4 bases and J lost 3, with 12 bases in between. The CDR3 region has the DNA TGTGCCAGCAGCTCGGCGGGGGCTTACTATGGCTACACCTTC. It is translated as CASSSAGAYYGYTF.

The chain recombines TRBV16 with TRBJ2-7; unclear D gene. Germline-derived CDR1 and CDR2 are KGHSY and FQNENV. CDR3 length equals 15 residues. Trimming stripped 0 bases from V and 2 bases from J, with 11 bases between. CDR3 DNA: TGTGCCAGCAGCCAATCGTCGGCAGCGACCTACGAGCAGTACTTC. It specifies CASSQSSAATYEQYF.

This rearrangement joins TRBV28 to TRBJ1-4; TRBD1 matches 9 bases. The CDR3 sequence is 15 residues long. Germline CDR1 MDHEN, CDR2 SYDVKM. The ends lost 3 bases at V and 6 bases at J; junction bases unmatched: 5. The CDR3 is CASSFSGTGYEKLFF. In DNA form, the CDR3 reads TGTGCCAGCAGTTTTAGCGGGACAGGGTATGAAAAACTGTTTTTT.

The CDR3 region has the DNA TGCGCCAGCAGGCGAACAGGGGATAACTATAATTCACCCCTCCACTTT. It translates to CASRRTGDNYNSPLHF. J is TRBJ1-6 and V is TRBV5-1; TRBD1 aligns across 7 bases. This CDR3 comprises 16 residues. Per the germline V gene, CDR1 is SGHRS and CDR2 is YFSETQ. V trimming: 5 bases; J trimming: 3 bases; junction bases outside the gene matches: 8.

The rearrangement links TRBV30 to TRBJ2-2; no reliable D call. This CDR3 region has 12 residues. CDR1 GTSNPN and CDR2 SVGIG come from the germline V gene (reference sequence). Trimming shortened V by 6 bases and J by 5 bases, and 10 bases separated the two germline ends. The CDR3 DNA follows: TGTGCCTGCCGACCGGGTACCGGGGAGCTGTTTTTT. Residues: CACRPGTGELFF. Together with reference TRBV30 and TRBJ2-2, the CDR3 gives the full variable domain: SQTIHQWPATLVQPVGSPLSLECTVEGTSNPNLYWYRQAAGRGLQLLFYSVGIGQISSEVPQNLSASRPQDRQFILSSKKLLLSDSGFYLCACRPGTGELFFGEGSRLTVL.

This clone was observed a single time. V gene TRBV6-5 combines with J gene TRBJ1-2; D possibly corresponds to TRBD1 (6 bases). Per the germline V gene, CDR1 is MNHEY and CDR2 is SVGAGI. V was trimmed by 8 bases and J by 2 bases, leaving 12 bases between them. The CDR3 covers 13 residues. The CDR3 bases are TGTGCCAGCTGGATGGGGGCCAACTATGGCTACACCTTC. Translation: CASWMGANYGYTF.

The genes are TRBV6-5 and TRBJ2-7; TRBD1 matches 7 bases. CDR1 and CDR2 from the germline V gene are MNHEY and SVGAGI. This CDR3 comprises 12 residues. The V gene end was trimmed by 2 bases and the J gene end by 8 bases; junction bases not matched to a gene: 3. In DNA form, the CDR3 reads TGTGCCAGCAGTTACGAGACAGGGAAGCAGTACTTC. Its translation is CASSYETGKQYF.

This clone was seen just once. V gene TRBV3-1 (or the pseudogene TRBV3-2) combines with J gene TRBJ1-6; D unclear. The V gene lost 5 bases and the J gene lost 10 bases, with 21 bases spanning the gap. Germline values: CDR1 LGHDT, CDR2 YNNKEL (reference sequence). The CDR3 runs 16 residues. The CDR3 here is CASSGRSAGLESPLHF. The CDR3 bases are TGTGCCAGCAGCGGCCGTTCGGCAGGTCTGGAATCACCCCTCCACTTT.